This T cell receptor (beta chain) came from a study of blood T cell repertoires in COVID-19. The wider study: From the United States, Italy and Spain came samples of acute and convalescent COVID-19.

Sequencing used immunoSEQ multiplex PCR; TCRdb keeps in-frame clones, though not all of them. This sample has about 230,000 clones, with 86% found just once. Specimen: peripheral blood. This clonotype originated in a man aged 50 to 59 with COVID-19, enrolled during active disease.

CDR3 in DNA: TGTGCCAGCAGCTTTTTTCCCGGTATCTACAATGAGCAGTTCTTC. Encoded protein: CASSFFPGIYNEQFF. V and J are TRBV5-5 and TRBJ2-1; D is unresolved. V shed 2 bases and J shed 3 bases, with 12 bases lying between them. This CDR3 region has 15 residues. Germline-derived CDR1 and CDR2 are SGHKS and YYEKEE (reference sequence).